This T cell receptor beta chain emerged from a study of blood T cell repertoires in COVID-19. Study background: Donors in the United States, Italy and Spain gave samples during acute or convalescent COVID-19. T cells, B-cell-depleted T cells, or PBMCs provided the cDNA or gDNA that served as material.

The recovered donors of Cohort 3 showed two negative PCRs, clearance, or symptom resolution. V lost 2 bases, J lost 7 bases, and 7 bases stayed unmatched. Germline CDR1 is SNHLY and CDR2 is FYNNEI. This CDR3 spans 15 amino acids. Method: immunoSEQ multiplex PCR; TCRdb's copy keeps in-frame clones and lacks some. There are hundreds of thousands of clones in the sample; 70% to 90% occur only once, and around 2.1% lies in the top ten. Specimen: PBMCs or T cells enriched from blood (not recorded which). The chain has TRBV2 and TRBJ2-1; the match to TRBD2 covers 8 bases. This sequence originates from a man aged 30 to 39 who had recovered from COVID-19. The CDR3 reads CASSEFLAGRNEQFF. CDR3 nucleotide sequence: TGTGCCAGCAGTGAATTCCTAGCGGGTCGGAATGAGCAGTTCTTC.